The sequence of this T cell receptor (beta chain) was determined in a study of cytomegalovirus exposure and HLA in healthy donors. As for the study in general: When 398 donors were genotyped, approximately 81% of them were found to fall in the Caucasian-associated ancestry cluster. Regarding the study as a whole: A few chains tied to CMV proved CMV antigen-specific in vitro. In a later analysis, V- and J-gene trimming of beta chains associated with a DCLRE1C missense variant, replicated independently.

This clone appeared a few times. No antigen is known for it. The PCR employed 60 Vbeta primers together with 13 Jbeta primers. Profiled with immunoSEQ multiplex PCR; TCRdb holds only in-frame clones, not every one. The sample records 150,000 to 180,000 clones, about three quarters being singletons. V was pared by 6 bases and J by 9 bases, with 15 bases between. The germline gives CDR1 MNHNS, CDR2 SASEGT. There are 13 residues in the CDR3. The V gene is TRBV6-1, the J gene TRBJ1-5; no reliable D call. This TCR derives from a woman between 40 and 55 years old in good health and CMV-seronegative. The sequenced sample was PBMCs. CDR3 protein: CASRVGNSGPQHF. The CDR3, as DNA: TGTGCCAGCAGGGTCGGGAACAGTGGGCCCCAGCATTTT.